Below are 11 T cell receptor beta chains sequenced from a single sample in a study of a mutant IDH1 vaccine in newly diagnosed glioma. These TCRs are of unknown antigen specificity. As to time point: week 11, during vaccination. Mutant IDH1 20-mer peptide, at 300 ug, made up each vaccine dose, with topical imiquimod. Generated by immunoSEQ multiplex PCR, the TCRdb table keeps only in-frame clones and is missing some. The sample contains some 54,000 clones, around 90% of which appear only once. The material sequenced was PBMCs, taken from a glioma patient whose treatment included an IDH1 peptide vaccine. Receptors originate from a man aged 50 to 60 with glioma.

This clone was picked up a small number of times. This sequence joins TRBV28 and TRBJ2-3; no clear D. The germline gives CDR1 MDHEN, CDR2 SYDVKM. The V and J ends lost 6 bases and 3 bases respectively, with 7 bases between them. CDR3 length equals 12 residues. CDR3 sequence reads: CASRAMTDTQYF. In DNA form, the CDR3 reads TGTGCCAGCAGAGCGATGACAGATACGCAGTATTTT.

This sequence joins TRBV28 and TRBJ1-5; unclear D gene. The germline V gene has CDR1 MDHEN and CDR2 SYDVKM. Trimming pared 4 bases from V and 8 bases from J, leaving 12 bases between. CDR3 length: 13 amino acids. The CDR3 DNA is TGTGCCAGCAGTTCCGCGGGAGAAAAGCCCCAGCATTTT. Translated, it gives CASSSAGEKPQHF.

The gene calls are TRBV5-4 and TRBJ2-7; no clear D. CDR1 and CDR2 (germline): SGHNT, YYREEE (reference sequence). The length of the CDR3 is 14 residues. V was shortened by 0 bases and J by 0 bases, with 7 bases between the two germline ends. This chain's CDR3 is CASSLGTVSYEQYF. Written as DNA, the CDR3 is TGTGCCAGCAGCTTGGGGACGGTCTCCTACGAGCAGTACTTC.

J is TRBJ2-1 and V is TRBV2, with a possible D match to TRBD2 (5 bases). This CDR3 spans 16 amino acids. Trimming removed 6 bases from V and 0 bases from J, with 15 bases in between. CDR1 and CDR2 from the germline V gene are SNHLY and FYNNEI. CDR3 nucleotides: TGTGCCAGCAGACCCGCGCGGGCCAGCTCCTACAATGAGCAGTTCTTC. Its protein is CASRPARASSYNEQFF.

The rearrangement links TRBV4-3 to TRBJ1-2, with D unclear. The germline CDR1 and CDR2 sequences are LGHNA and YSLEER. Between the trimmed V and J ends, which lost 1 base and 10 bases, there was a span of 10 bases. The CDR3 loop spans 12 amino acids. The CDR3 region has the DNA TGCGCCAGCAGCCAAGCCACTGACGACTACACCTTC. Translating gives CASSQATDDYTF.

The chain links TRBV7-8 to TRBJ2-5; 7 bases match TRBD1. The V gene end was trimmed by 5 bases and the J gene end by 5 bases; junction bases not matched to a gene: 5. Germline CDR1 reads SGHVS; CDR2 reads FQNEAQ. The length of the CDR3 is 13 residues. For the CDR3, the DNA is TGTGCCAGCAGCCCGGACAGGAGGGAGACCCAGTACTTC. Encoded protein: CASSPDRRETQYF. Full variable domain (rest looked up from reference TRBV7-8 and TRBJ2-5): GAGVSQSPRYKVAKRGQDVALRCDPISGHVSLFWYQQALGQGPEFLTYFQNEAQLDKSGLPSDRFFAERPEGSVSTLKIQRTQQEDSAVYLCASSPDRRETQYFGPGTRLLVL.

This rearrangement joins TRBV7-2 to TRBJ2-7; no reliable D call. The CDR3 length is 15 residues. V lost 5 bases and J lost 2, with 16 bases in between. Germline CDR1 reads SGHTA; CDR2 reads FQGNSA. The CDR3 DNA is TGTGCCAGCAGCCCCCGGGTTCCGGGCCCCTACGAGCAGTACTTC. It encodes CASSPRVPGPYEQYF.

The rearrangement uses TRBV7-6 and TRBJ1-1; the D gene is possibly TRBD1 (5 bases). The germline V and J ends were trimmed by 5 bases and 1 base, with 17 bases remaining between them. The V gene's germline CDR1 is SGHVS and CDR2 FNYEAQ. CDR3 length equals 16 residues. CDR3 sequence reads: CASSPIPLDRNTEAFF. The CDR3, as DNA: TGTGCCAGCAGCCCCATACCTCTCGACAGGAACACTGAAGCTTTCTTT. Looking up the rest from reference TRBV7-6 and TRBJ1-1 gives the full variable domain: GAGVSQSPRYKVTKRGQDVALRCDPISGHVSLYWYRQALGQGPEFLTYFNYEAQQDKSGLPNDRFSAERPEGSISTLTIQRTEQRDSAMYRCASSPIPLDRNTEAFFGQGTRLTVV.

The chain combines TRBV9 with TRBJ2-7, with a possible D match to TRBD1 (6 bases). The V and J ends lost 0 bases and 2 bases respectively, with 9 bases between them. Germline assignment: CDR1 SGDLS and CDR2 YYNGEE. The CDR3 has 14 amino acids. The CDR3 spells CASSVGAGAYEQYF. CDR3 nucleotides: TGTGCCAGCAGCGTAGGGGCAGGGGCCTACGAGCAGTACTTC.

This clone was picked up a small number of times. CDR3 nucleotides: TGTGCCAGCAGCCCCCCTGAAGGGAATGGCTACGAGCAGTACTTC. Its protein product is CASSPPEGNGYEQYF. This chain joins TRBV6-6 and TRBJ2-7; the D is unclear. The V end was cut by 6 bases, the J end by 3 bases, with 18 bases between. This CDR3 is 15 amino acids long. CDR1 and CDR2 from the germline V gene are MNHNY and SVGAGI (reference sequence).

The rearrangement links TRBV27 to TRBJ2-7; tentatively, D is TRBD2 (5 bases). The CDR3 is 15 residues long. Germline-derived CDR1 and CDR2 are MNHEY and SMNVEV (reference sequence). Trimming took 2 bases from V and 0 from J, leaving 11 bases between them. The CDR3 spells CASSLIWGDSYEQYF. CDR3 nucleotide sequence: TGTGCCAGCAGTTTAATTTGGGGAGACTCCTACGAGCAGTACTTC.